The source of this T cell receptor (beta chain) is a study of shared clonotypes between healthy human individuals. Study overall: Donor composition was a couple of women and three men, aged 18 to 49.

There are a few counts of this clone. Terminally differentiated effector memory CD45RA+ cells were excluded from the naive CD8 cells, which were CD45RO-negative and positively selected for CCR7. V lost 4 bases, J lost 3 bases, and 13 bases stayed unmatched. The CDR3 has 17 residues. Germline V CDR1 and CDR2: SGDLS, YYNGEE. This table comes from immunoSEQ multiplex PCR, and its TCRdb copy is limited to in-frame clones, with some not included. The sample lists just over 2,000,000 clones; approximately 95% were seen once. The chain links TRBV9 to TRBJ2-5, with 9 bases lining up with TRBD2. The sample comprised naive CD8+ T cells sorted from blood. The receptor's source is a man aged 18 to 35 in good health. CDR3 bases: TGTGCCAGCAGCTCCCGTTTACCGGGACTAGCTAAAGAGACCCAGTACTTC. This encodes CASSSRLPGLAKETQYF.